The 12 T cell receptor beta chains below come from one sample, sequenced in a study of immune heterogeneity within non-small cell lung tumors. Amplifying TCR beta CDR3 involved multiplex PCR carried out with 32 V and 13 J primers. TCRdb recomputed calls from the multiplex PCR reads with MiXCR, one row per CDR3 protein. The sample includes about 4,300 distinct CDR3 sequences, around a fifth of them seen just once. Bulk tumor genomic DNA, roughly 540 ng per sample, was the template. During surgery, several far-apart biopsies were obtained from every primary tumor. Curative surgical treatment was performed in patients who had newly diagnosed, untreated non-small cell lung cancer. Material for sequencing was lung tumor tissue. The receptors derive from a man aged 70-80 years with non-small cell lung cancer.

Details on this clonotype: A much larger clone differs by one base, so this may be a read error. The chain couples TRBV28 to TRBJ1-6; D gene unclear. Trimming shortened V by 8 bases and J by 0 bases, and 8 bases separated the two germline ends. This CDR3 has 14 residues. Germline CDR1 and CDR2: MDHEN and SYDVKM. The CDR3 here is CASQRVSYNSPLHF. The CDR3 DNA sequence: TGTGCCAGCCAACGGGTCTCCTATAATTCACCCCTCCACTTT. The full variable domain, its missing parts supplied by reference TRBV28 and TRBJ1-6, is DVKVTQSSRYLVKRTGEKVFLECVQDMDHENMFWYRQDPGLGLRLIYFSYDVKMKEKGDIPEGYSVSREKKERFSLILESASTNQTSMYLCASQRVSYNSPLHFGNGTRLTVT.

The chain couples TRBV27 to TRBJ2-5; 11 bases fit TRBD2. Germline V CDR1 and CDR2: MNHEY, SMNVEV (reference sequence). This CDR3 spans 15 amino acids. The junction had 7 bases not matched to a gene; V was cut back by 5 bases and J by 5 bases. The CDR3 is CASSPLAGVAETQYF. CDR3 in DNA: TGTGCCAGCAGTCCACTAGCGGGAGTTGCTGAGACCCAGTACTTC.

This clonotype is classed as medium-sized. J is TRBJ2-7 and V is TRBV15; 10 bases map to TRBD1. CDR3 length: 15 amino acids. Germline V gene data show CDR1 as LNHNV and CDR2 as YYDKDF (reference sequence). The junction had 1 base not matched to a gene; V was cut back by 0 bases and J by 2 bases. CDR3 sequence reads: CATSRETGGTYEQYF. The CDR3 nucleotides read TGTGCCACCAGCAGAGAGACAGGGGGCACCTACGAGCAGTACTTC.

The chain joins TRBV18 to TRBJ2-5, with D possibly matching TRBD2 (5 bases). Trimming shortened V by 2 bases and J by 7 bases, and 14 bases separated the two germline ends. Germline values: CDR1 KGHSH, CDR2 LQKENI. The CDR3 has 14 residues. The CDR3: CASSPVGSSMTQYF. In DNA, the CDR3 is TGTGCCAGCTCACCAGTGGGGAGCTCAATGACCCAGTACTTC.

Within the sample, this clonotype is medium-sized. An end of the junction differs from the germline gene, which may be a read error. The chain employs TRBV24-1 and TRBJ2-1; perhaps TRBD1 as D (6 bases). In germline, CDR1 is KGHDR, CDR2 SFDVKD. This CDR3 is built from 14 residues. The CDR3 nucleotides read TGTGCCACTAGCCGGGACATTCTAGACCGCCGGAACTCTTTC. The encoded protein is CATSRDILDRRNSF.

This clonotype came up once. This may arise from a read error, as a much more abundant clone is one base away. The J gene is TRBJ2-3, the V gene TRBV9; 9 nucleotides agree with TRBD2. The germline V gene has CDR1 SGDLS and CDR2 YYNGEE. There are 19 residues in the CDR3. V lost 0 bases and J lost 2; bases outside the gene matches: 13. This chain's CDR3 is CASSVAGGGAPRDTDTQYF. The CDR3 DNA sequence: TGTGCCAGCAGCGTAGCTGGCGGGGGGGCCCCCCGTGACACAGATACGCAGTATTTT.

This clonotype is labeled as medium-sized. The chain couples TRBV19 to TRBJ1-2; a possible D gene is TRBD1 (5 bases). V gave up 10 bases and J gave up 5 bases, with 20 bases separating them. The length of the CDR3 is 14 residues. Germline values: CDR1 LNHDA, CDR2 SQIVND (reference sequence). CDR3 sequence: CATLPKLGVYGYTF. The CDR3 bases are TGTGCCACTCTTCCGAAACTGGGGGTTTATGGCTACACCTTC.

In regard to this clonotype: A single base separates this from a much larger clone, so it may be a read error. V is TRBV29-1 and J is TRBJ1-1, with D perhaps TRBD1 (6 bases). The CDR3 runs 12 residues. Germline V gene lookup returns CDR1 SQVTM and CDR2 ANQGSEA. The chain's CDR3 is CSPTGGGTTSSF. The CDR3 DNA reads TGCAGCCCTACCGGTGGGGGGACAACATCATCCTTT.

This clonotype is medium-sized (0.01 to 0.1%). The chain joins TRBV20-1 to TRBJ2-7; no clear D. Germline V CDR1 and CDR2: DFQATT, SNEGSKA (reference sequence). This CDR3 has 12 residues. The V end lost 3 bases, the J end lost 0 bases, and 6 bases lay between the germline ends. The DNA for the CDR3 is TGCAGTGCTAGTTCCTACTCCTACGAGCAGTACTTC. Amino acids: CSASSYSYEQYF.

Only a few counts were recorded for this clonotype. The chain joins TRBV10-2 to TRBJ2-7, with D unclear. V was cut by 1 base and J by 3 bases, with 7 bases left in between. This CDR3 has 13 amino acids. Looked up from germline, CDR1 is WSHSY and CDR2 is SAAADI. CDR3 nucleotides: TGCGCCAGCAGTGAGTTCCGGAGCTACGAGCAGTACTTC. Translation: CASSEFRSYEQYF.

As concerns this clonotype: Relative to the germline gene, one junction end is altered; a read error may explain this. The genes are TRBV19 and TRBJ2-5; TRBD2 matches 8 bases. In germline, CDR1 is LNHDA, CDR2 SQIVND (reference sequence). The CDR3 consists of 16 residues. The CDR3 sequence is CASSSSPPGGQETHYF. In nucleotides, the CDR3 is TGTGCCAGTAGTTCCTCTCCCCCGGGGGGGCAAGAGACCCATTACTTC.

This clonotype was counted only a few times. The chain has TRBV20-1 and TRBJ1-1, with no clear D. The CDR3 runs to 14 residues. The V end was cut by 3 bases, the J end by 0 bases, with 11 bases between. Germline V gives CDR1 DFQATT, CDR2 SNEGSKA (reference sequence). The CDR3 nucleotides read TGCAGTGCTAGGACGGAGATCTTGAACACTGAAGCTTTCTTT. Its protein is CSARTEILNTEAFF.